This T cell receptor beta chain was documented in a study of response to subunit inactivated influenza vaccine. TCRdb reprocessed the RT-PCR reads via MiXCR and lists one record per CDR3 protein. There are about 700,000 distinct CDR3 sequences in the sample; 15% to 18% occur only once, and around 10% lies in the top ten. In its sample, this clonotype was seen many times. Its specificity is unknown. Study findings and constraints: The authors suggested that every seasonal influenza vaccination recruits few new T cells.

The CDR3 runs 14 residues. The V gene lost 8 bases and the J gene lost 6 bases, with 19 bases spanning the gap. Germline CDR1 reads SGHTA; CDR2 reads FQGNSA. The TCR originated in a man aged 45 to 65 who received an inactivated influenza vaccine. Sequencing was performed on PBMCs from blood, taken 11 to 12 days after vaccination. The genes are TRBV7-2 and TRBJ1-2; the D gene is possibly TRBD1 (5 bases). CDR3 coding DNA: TGTGCCAGCCCTGGGCAGGGCCATTTCGATGGCTACACCTTC. Translated, it gives CASPGQGHFDGYTF.